This passage covers 30 T cell receptor beta chains from one sample sequenced in a study of T cells in Graves' hyperthyroidism and ophthalmopathy. RNA transcripts provided the source from which TCR beta CDR3 regions were amplified. An initial round of RT-PCR targeting the TCR CDR3 relied on the HTBI primer set. TCRdb reprocessed the multiplex PCR reads with MiXCR, giving one entry per CDR3 protein. The sample lists 130,000 to 150,000 distinct CDR3 sequences; roughly 23% were seen once. Sequencing was performed on blood. Receptors were obtained from a woman aged 50 to 60 with Graves' hyperthyroidism that later progressed to Graves' ophthalmopathy.

This clonotype was counted many times. The chain combines TRBV20-1 with TRBJ2-7; 8 nucleotides agree with TRBD1. Per germline, CDR1 DFQATT and CDR2 SNEGSKA (reference sequence). This CDR3 region has 15 residues. With 6 bases clipped from V and 7 bases from J, the junction kept 17 bases outside the gene matches. The CDR3 spells CSAAPGDRQRREQYF. As DNA, the CDR3 is TGCAGTGCCGCCCCAGGGGACAGGCAAAGGCGGGAGCAGTACTTC.

The gene calls are TRBV6-1 and TRBJ1-6; 7 bases are a match to TRBD1. Germline assignment: CDR1 MNHNS and CDR2 SASEGT. CDR3 length equals 15 residues. Trimming cost V 5 bases and J 9 bases; bases outside gene matches: 10. In DNA form, the CDR3 reads TGTGCCAGCAGTTCCCGACAGGGAAGAGGTTCACCCCTCCACTTT. Protein product: CASSSRQGRGSPLHF.

The sample holds many counts of this clonotype. The V and J genes are TRBV20-1 and TRBJ1-6; unclear D gene. Germline CDR1 reads DFQATT; CDR2 reads SNEGSKA (reference sequence). V lost 6 bases, J lost 14 bases, and 17 bases lay in between. The CDR3 runs to 12 residues. The CDR3 nucleotides read TGCAGTGCCACGGGGAGTAACCCTACCCTCCACTTT. This encodes CSATGSNPTLHF.

This clonotype was picked up a small number of times. The V call is TRBV3-1, the J call TRBJ2-5; 7 positions agree with TRBD2. CDR3 length: 15 amino acids. V lost 2 bases and J lost 5; bases outside the gene matches: 8. Germline V gene data show CDR1 as LGHDT and CDR2 as YNNKEL (reference sequence). The CDR3 sequence is CASSQNGAGAETQYF. CDR3 DNA: TGTGCCAGCAGCCAAAATGGGGCGGGAGCGGAGACCCAGTACTTC.

CDR3 coding DNA: TGCGCCAGCAGTCAAAATTCCGGGACCCGCGAAAAACTGTTTTTT. Protein sequence: CASSQNSGTREKLFF. The J gene is TRBJ1-4, the V gene TRBV5-1; tentative D call: TRBD1 (5 bases). The V end lost 5 bases, the J end lost 8 bases, and 19 bases lay between the germline ends. CDR3 length: 15 residues. CDR1 is SGHRS and CDR2 is YFSETQ in the germline V gene.

This clonotype was detected many times. The rearrangement joins TRBV5-1 to TRBJ1-4; no firm D call. Germline V gives CDR1 SGHRS, CDR2 YFSETQ. The CDR3 has 14 amino acids. V was clipped by 0 bases and J by 2 bases, with 5 bases between them. CDR3 coding DNA: TGCGCCAGCAGCTTGGAAGGGACTAATGAAAAACTGTTTTTT. Translated: CASSLEGTNEKLFF.

This clonotype was picked up a small number of times. Its ends do not fully match the called genes, so a read error is possible. The chain carries TRBV7-9 and TRBJ2-5; TRBD1 agrees at 9 bases. Germline V gene sequence: CDR1 SEHNR, CDR2 FQNEAQ (reference sequence). This CDR3 comprises 14 residues. The chain's CDR3 is CASSFRDREEAQYF. The CDR3, as DNA: TGTGCCAGCAGCTTCCGGGACAGGGAAGAGGCCCAGTACTTC. The variable domain in full, with the rest retrieved from reference TRBV7-9 and TRBJ2-5, is DTGVSQNPRHKITKRGQNVTFRCDPISEHNRLYWYRQTLGQGPEFLTYFQNEAQLEKSRLLSDRFSAERPKGSFSTLEIQRTEQGDSAMYLCASSFRDREEAQYFGPGTRLLVL.

The chain recombines TRBV29-1 with TRBJ2-7; either TRBD1 or TRBD2 may supply D (5 bases each). The CDR3 length is 14 residues. From germline, CDR1 is SQVTM and CDR2 ANQGSEA. The V end lost 5 bases, the J end lost 2 bases, and 16 bases lay between the germline ends. The CDR3 reads CSVITGTGTYEQYF. Here the CDR3 DNA reads TGCAGCGTTATTACCGGGACGGGTACCTACGAGCAGTACTTC.

This chain joins TRBV2 and TRBJ2-7; tentative D call: TRBD2 (6 bases). The CDR3 covers 14 residues. With 6 bases removed from V and 7 bases from J, the gap between germline ends came to 19 bases. Germline V gene sequence: CDR1 SNHLY, CDR2 FYNNEI. For the CDR3, the DNA is TGTGCCAGCAGGGCCCCCCACGGGGCGGGGGAGCAGTACTTC. Translation gives CASRAPHGAGEQYF.

This clonotype appeared many times. The gene calls are TRBV18 and TRBJ2-7; D remains ambiguous. CDR1 and CDR2 from the germline V gene are KGHSH and LQKENI. The ends were cut back, 0 bases at V and 0 bases at J, with 9 bases in the middle. The CDR3 sequence is 15 residues long. CDR3 sequence (DNA): TGTGCCAGCTCACCACCAACATCCAGCTCCTACGAGCAGTACTTC. Translation: CASSPPTSSSYEQYF.

This clonotype was observed many times. This chain uses TRBV24-1 with TRBJ1-1, with D unclear. V was cut by 2 bases and J by 5 bases, with 8 bases left in between. Germline CDR1 and CDR2: KGHDR and SFDVKD. There are 13 residues in the CDR3. The CDR3 region has the DNA TGTGCCACCAGTGATTCGGGTGGGACTGAAGCTTTCTTT. It codes for CATSDSGGTEAFF.

There are many counts of this clonotype. The genes are TRBV20-1 and TRBJ2-3; D might be TRBD2 (5 bases). The CDR3 has 15 residues. V was trimmed by 2 bases and J by 3 bases, leaving 15 bases between them. Germline values: CDR1 DFQATT, CDR2 SNEGSKA (reference sequence). The CDR3 DNA sequence: TGCAGTGCTAGAAAAGCGGAGGAGAGTACAGATACGCAGTATTTT. Protein product: CSARKAEESTDTQYF.

This clonotype was seen at least ten times. The J gene is TRBJ2-1, the V gene TRBV6-1, with TRBD1 as a possible D gene (6 bases). Looked up from germline, CDR1 is MNHNS and CDR2 is SASEGT. The CDR3 is 15 amino acids. The germline V and J ends were trimmed by 5 bases and 1 base, with 12 bases remaining between them. The DNA of the CDR3 is TGTGCCAGCAGTTACGCCCAGGGGTCCTACAATGAGCAGTTCTTC. Translation gives CASSYAQGSYNEQFF.

The gene calls are TRBV28 and TRBJ2-2; no reliable D call. V was pared by 3 bases and J by 6 bases, with 5 bases between. Germline V lookup: CDR1 MDHEN, CDR2 SYDVKM. This CDR3 has 12 residues. CDR3: CASSFGSGELFF. The CDR3 bases are TGTGCCAGCAGTTTCGGTTCCGGGGAGCTGTTTTTT. The whole variable domain, filled in from reference TRBV28 and TRBJ2-2, reads DVKVTQSSRYLVKRTGEKVFLECVQDMDHENMFWYRQDPGLGLRLIYFSYDVKMKEKGDIPEGYSVSREKKERFSLILESASTNQTSMYLCASSFGSGELFFGEGSRLTVL.

This chain uses TRBV28 with TRBJ2-7; a weak D match, TRBD2 (5 bases). The V end was cut by 3 bases, the J end by 6 bases, with 15 bases between. Looked up from germline, CDR1 is MDHEN and CDR2 is SYDVKM. There are 14 residues in the CDR3. Here the CDR3 DNA reads TGTGCCAGCAGTTTCCAGCCCCATCTAGCCGAGCAGTACTTC. Its translation: CASSFQPHLAEQYF.

This clonotype was counted many times. V usage is TRBV30 and J usage is TRBJ2-7; tentatively, D is TRBD1 (5 bases). Germline-derived CDR1 and CDR2 are GTSNPN and SVGIG (reference sequence). CDR3 length: 15 residues. V was clipped by 3 bases and J by 3 bases, with 18 bases between them. CDR3 region: CAWRRQGIWYYEQYF. DNA for the CDR3: TGTGCCTGGAGAAGGCAGGGAATTTGGTACTACGAGCAGTACTTC.

This clonotype has a count of ten or more. The rearrangement uses TRBV28 and TRBJ1-1, with TRBD1 matching over 7 bases. CDR3 length: 14 amino acids. Germline V CDR1 and CDR2: MDHEN, SYDVKM. The V segment lost 6 bases and the J segment 7 bases; nucleotides outside the gene matches: 11. CDR3 loop: CASRGLTGVGEAFF. DNA of the CDR3: TGTGCCAGCAGGGGTCTCACAGGGGTCGGTGAAGCTTTCTTT.

The V gene is TRBV15, the J gene TRBJ2-5; a possible D gene is TRBD1 (6 bases). Trimming removed 5 bases from V and 6 bases from J, with 16 bases in between. This CDR3 region has 14 residues. Germline V gene data show CDR1 as LNHNV and CDR2 as YYDKDF (reference sequence). The CDR3 sequence is CATSQHGTRQTQYF. The CDR3 DNA reads as TGTGCCACCAGCCAACATGGGACAAGGCAGACCCAGTACTTC.

This clonotype appeared a few times. This chain links TRBV18 with TRBJ2-6; D is tentatively TRBD1 or TRBD2 (5 bases each). The germline V and J ends were trimmed by 8 bases and 0 bases, with 14 bases remaining between them. The length of the CDR3 is 16 residues. CDR1 KGHSH and CDR2 LQKENI come from the germline V gene. The CDR3 here is CASTRDGVSGANVLTF. CDR3 nucleotides: TGTGCCAGCACCCGGGACGGGGTCTCTGGGGCCAACGTCCTGACTTTC.

This clonotype occurred a few times. This may arise from a read error, as a much more abundant clone is one base away. V and J are TRBV28 and TRBJ2-4; D call uncertain. The length of the CDR3 is 13 residues. Germline V gene sequence: CDR1 MDHEN, CDR2 SYDVKM. Trimming removed 3 bases from V and 9 bases from J, with 12 bases in between. DNA of the CDR3: TGTGCCAGCAGTTTTGGCAGGAGAAGCATTCAGTACTTC. It is translated as CASSFGRRSIQYF.

This clonotype was counted many times. The chain couples TRBV20-1 to TRBJ1-1, with D perhaps TRBD1 (5 bases). Germline V gene sequence: CDR1 DFQATT, CDR2 SNEGSKA (reference sequence). Trimming removed 5 bases from V and 5 bases from J, with 9 bases in between. The CDR3 covers 11 residues. CDR3 coding DNA: TGCAGTGCTGGCCGGGGGACTGAAGCTTTCTTT. It encodes CSAGRGTEAFF.

In this sample, this clonotype turned up many times. The J gene is TRBJ2-2, the V gene TRBV20-1, with D possibly TRBD2 on 5 matching bases. The CDR3 length is 16 residues. The germline V gene encodes CDR1 DFQATT and CDR2 SNEGSKA (reference sequence). With 3 bases removed from V and 3 bases from J, the gap between germline ends came to 17 bases. CDR3 loop: CSASRAGNGDTGELFF. DNA of the CDR3: TGCAGTGCTAGTAGGGCAGGCAACGGGGACACCGGGGAGCTGTTTTTT.

This chain connects TRBV7-6 to TRBJ2-2, with D possibly TRBD1 on 6 matching bases. Trimming shortened V by 3 bases and J by 0 bases, and 23 bases separated the two germline ends. Germline V gene data show CDR1 as SGHVS and CDR2 as FNYEAQ. CDR3 size: 20 residues. The CDR3 spells CASSFIRRDTYGPNTGELFF. CDR3 in DNA: TGTGCCAGCAGCTTTATACGCCGGGACACATACGGACCGAACACCGGGGAGCTGTTTTTT.

Note on this clonotype: A read error is possible here, since a much larger clone lies one base away. The gene calls are TRBV5-5 and TRBJ1-2; D remains unclear. CDR3 length: 17 residues. Germline CDR1 SGHKS, CDR2 YYEKEE (reference sequence). The CDR3 DNA is TGTGCCAGCAGCTTTGAGACGGTCTCAAGGGATGGCTATGGCTACGCCTTC. Amino acid sequence: CASSFETVSRDGYGYAF. The full variable domain, in which reference TRBV5-5 and TRBJ1-2 provide the parts outside the CDR3, is DAGVTQSPTHLIKTRGQQVTLRCSPISGHKSVSWYQQVLGQGPQFIFQYYEKEERGRGNFPDRFSARQFPNYSSELNVNALLLGDSALYLCASSFETVSRDGYGYAFGSGTRLTVV.

The sample holds many counts of this clonotype. This rearrangement joins TRBV20-1 to TRBJ2-5; no clear D. The CDR3 is made up of 12 amino acids. V was clipped by 4 bases and J by 3 bases, with 9 bases between them. CDR1 and CDR2 (germline): DFQATT, SNEGSKA (reference sequence). The CDR3 region has the DNA TGCAGTGCTATTCCAGTTAAAGAGACCCAGTACTTC. Translation gives CSAIPVKETQYF.

This clonotype was observed a handful of times. This chain connects TRBV7-8 to TRBJ2-7, with D perhaps matching TRBD1 (6 bases). With 1 base removed from V and 5 bases from J, the gap between germline ends came to 6 bases. The CDR3 is made up of 12 amino acids. Germline CDR1 is SGHVS and CDR2 is FQNEAQ. The CDR3 DNA follows: TGTGCCAGCAGCTTAGACAGGGACGAGCAGTACTTC. Translating it yields CASSLDRDEQYF.

Only one count was recorded for this clonotype. The chain recombines TRBV28 with TRBJ2-6; the D is unclear. Germline V gene data show CDR1 as MDHEN and CDR2 as SYDVKM. The CDR3 sequence is 14 residues long. Trimming pared 10 bases from V and 2 bases from J, leaving 12 bases between. The CDR3 nucleotides read TGTGCCACCCGTGGATTCCCTGGGGCCAACGTCCTGACTTTC. Translation gives CATRGFPGANVLTF.

This clonotype was recorded at least ten times. The genes are TRBV11-2 and TRBJ1-5; tentatively, D is TRBD1 (6 bases). Germline V CDR1 and CDR2: SGHAT, FQNNGV. V was pared by 3 bases and J by 5 bases, with 8 bases between. The CDR3 is made up of 13 amino acids. DNA for the CDR3: TGTGCCAGCAGCTTTCGGACAGATCAGCCCCAGCATTTT. Its protein product is CASSFRTDQPQHF.

V gene TRBV6-1 combines with J gene TRBJ2-5; 9 nucleotides agree with TRBD2. This CDR3 is 16 amino acids long. Trimming removed 6 bases from V and 3 bases from J; junction bases left unmatched: 11. Germline CDR1 reads MNHNS; CDR2 reads SASEGT. The CDR3, as DNA: TGTGCCAGCAGAACCATGACTAGCGGACCGAAAGAGACCCAGTACTTC. This gives the protein CASRTMTSGPKETQYF.

The V gene is TRBV5-4, the J gene TRBJ1-2; 10 nucleotides align to TRBD1. The ends lost 4 bases at V and 5 bases at J; junction bases unmatched: 8. Germline CDR1 SGHNT, CDR2 YYREEE (reference sequence). This CDR3 is 15 amino acids long. The CDR3: CASSTGQGDNYGYTF. CDR3 DNA sequence: TGTGCCAGCAGCACCGGACAGGGGGATAATTATGGCTACACCTTC.